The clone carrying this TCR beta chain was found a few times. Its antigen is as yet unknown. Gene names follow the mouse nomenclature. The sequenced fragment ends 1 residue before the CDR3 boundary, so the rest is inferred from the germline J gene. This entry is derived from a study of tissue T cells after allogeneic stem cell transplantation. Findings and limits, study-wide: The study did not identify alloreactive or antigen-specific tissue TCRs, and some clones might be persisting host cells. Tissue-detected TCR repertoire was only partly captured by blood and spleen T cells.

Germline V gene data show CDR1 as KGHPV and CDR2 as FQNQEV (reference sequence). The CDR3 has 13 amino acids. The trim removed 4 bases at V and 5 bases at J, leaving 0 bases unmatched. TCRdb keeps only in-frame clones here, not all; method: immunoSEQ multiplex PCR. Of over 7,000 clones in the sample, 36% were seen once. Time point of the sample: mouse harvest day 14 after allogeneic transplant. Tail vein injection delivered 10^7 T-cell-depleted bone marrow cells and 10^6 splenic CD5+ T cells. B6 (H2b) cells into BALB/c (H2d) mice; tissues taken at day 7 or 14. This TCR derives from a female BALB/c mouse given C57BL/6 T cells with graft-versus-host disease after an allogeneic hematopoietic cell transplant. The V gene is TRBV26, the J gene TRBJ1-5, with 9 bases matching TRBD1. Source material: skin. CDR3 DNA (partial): TGTGCCAGCAGTCGGACAGGGGACCAGGCTCCGCTT. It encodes CASSRTGDQAPL. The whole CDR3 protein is CASSRTGDQAPLF.